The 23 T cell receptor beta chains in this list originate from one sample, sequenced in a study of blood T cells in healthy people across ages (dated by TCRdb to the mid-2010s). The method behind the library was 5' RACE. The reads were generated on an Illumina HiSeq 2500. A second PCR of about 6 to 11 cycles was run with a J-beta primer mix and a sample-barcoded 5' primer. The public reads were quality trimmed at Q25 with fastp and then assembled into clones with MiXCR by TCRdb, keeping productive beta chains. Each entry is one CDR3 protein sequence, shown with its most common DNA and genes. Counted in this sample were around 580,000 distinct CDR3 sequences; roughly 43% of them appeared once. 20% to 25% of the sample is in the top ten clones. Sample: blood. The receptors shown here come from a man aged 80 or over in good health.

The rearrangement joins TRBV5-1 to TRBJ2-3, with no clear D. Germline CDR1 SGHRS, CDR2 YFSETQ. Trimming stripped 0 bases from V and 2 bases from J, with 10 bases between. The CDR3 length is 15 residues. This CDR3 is CASSLGGTITDTQYF. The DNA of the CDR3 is TGCGCCAGCAGCTTGGGAGGAACCATCACAGATACGCAGTATTTT.

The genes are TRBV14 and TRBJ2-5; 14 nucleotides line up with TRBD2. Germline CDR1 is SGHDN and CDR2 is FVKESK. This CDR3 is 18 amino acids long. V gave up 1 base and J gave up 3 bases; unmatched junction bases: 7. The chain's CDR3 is CASSQVRTSGGHKETQYF. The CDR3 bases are TGTGCCAGCAGCCAAGTCCGGACTAGCGGGGGGCATAAAGAGACCCAGTACTTC.

The CDR3 sequence: CASSLWGAGNTEAFF. The CDR3 DNA is TGTGCCAGCAGTTTGTGGGGGGCTGGGAACACTGAAGCTTTCTTT. J is TRBJ1-1 and V is TRBV12-3 or TRBV12-4, with a weak D call TRBD1 (6 bases). This CDR3 spans 15 amino acids. The V end was cut by 3 bases, the J end by 1 base, with 12 bases between.

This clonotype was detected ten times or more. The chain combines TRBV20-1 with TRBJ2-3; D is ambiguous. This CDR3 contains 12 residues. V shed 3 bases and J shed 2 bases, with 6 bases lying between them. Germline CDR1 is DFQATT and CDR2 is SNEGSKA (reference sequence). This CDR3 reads CSARGNTDTQYF. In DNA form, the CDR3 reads TGCAGTGCTAGGGGGAACACAGATACGCAGTATTTT.

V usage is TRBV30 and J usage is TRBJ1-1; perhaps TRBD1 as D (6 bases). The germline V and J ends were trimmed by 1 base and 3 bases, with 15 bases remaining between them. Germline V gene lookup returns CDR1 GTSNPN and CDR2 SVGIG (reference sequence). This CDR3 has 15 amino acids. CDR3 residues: CAWSGGAGIHTEAFF. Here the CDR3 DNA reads TGTGCCTGGAGTGGGGGGGCGGGAATTCACACTGAAGCTTTCTTT.

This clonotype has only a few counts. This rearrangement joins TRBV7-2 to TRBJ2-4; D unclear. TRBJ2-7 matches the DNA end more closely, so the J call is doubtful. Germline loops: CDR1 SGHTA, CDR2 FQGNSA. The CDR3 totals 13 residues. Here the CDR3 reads CASSLFGQYEQYF. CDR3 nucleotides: TGTGCCAGCAGCTTATTCGGCCAGTACGAGCAGTACTTC.

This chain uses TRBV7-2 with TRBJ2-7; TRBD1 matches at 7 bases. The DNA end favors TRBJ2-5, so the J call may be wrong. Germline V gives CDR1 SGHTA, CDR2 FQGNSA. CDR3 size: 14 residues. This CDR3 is CASSGTGVFVTQYF. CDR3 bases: TGTGCCAGCAGCGGCACAGGGGTTTTTGTGACCCAGTACTTC.

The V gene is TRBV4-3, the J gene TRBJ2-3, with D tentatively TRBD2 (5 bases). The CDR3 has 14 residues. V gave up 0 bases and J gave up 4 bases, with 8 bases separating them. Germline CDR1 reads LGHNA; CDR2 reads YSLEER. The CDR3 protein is CASSQDPSSDTQYF. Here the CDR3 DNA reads TGCGCCAGCAGCCAAGATCCTAGCTCAGATACGCAGTATTTT.

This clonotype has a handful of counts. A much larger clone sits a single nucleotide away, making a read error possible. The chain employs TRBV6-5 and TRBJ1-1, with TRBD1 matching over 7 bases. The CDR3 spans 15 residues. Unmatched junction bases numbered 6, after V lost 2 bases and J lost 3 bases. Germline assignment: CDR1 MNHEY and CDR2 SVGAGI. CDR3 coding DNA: TGTGCCAGCAGTTACGTCGCCCAGGGGGACACTGAAGCTTTCTTT. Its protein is CASSYVAQGDTEAFF.

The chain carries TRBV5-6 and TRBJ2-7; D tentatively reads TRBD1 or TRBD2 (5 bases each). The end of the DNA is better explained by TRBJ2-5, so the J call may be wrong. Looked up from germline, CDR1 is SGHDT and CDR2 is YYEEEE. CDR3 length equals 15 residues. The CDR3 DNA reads TGTGCCAGCAGCTTTGAAGGGGCGGGTGGAGAGACCCAGTACTTC. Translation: CASSFEGAGGETQYF.

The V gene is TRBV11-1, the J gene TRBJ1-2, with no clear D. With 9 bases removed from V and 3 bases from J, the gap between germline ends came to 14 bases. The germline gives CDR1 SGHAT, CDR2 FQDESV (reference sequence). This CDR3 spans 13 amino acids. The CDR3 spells CASGIGQHYGYTF. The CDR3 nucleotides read TGTGCCAGTGGGATTGGGCAGCACTATGGCTACACCTTC.

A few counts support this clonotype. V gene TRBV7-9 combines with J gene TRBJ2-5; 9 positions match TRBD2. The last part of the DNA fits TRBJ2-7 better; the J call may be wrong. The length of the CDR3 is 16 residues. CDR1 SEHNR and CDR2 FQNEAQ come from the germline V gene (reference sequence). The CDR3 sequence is CASTARREGRLGEQYF. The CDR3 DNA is TGTGCCAGCACCGCTCGGCGGGAGGGCCGACTGGGCGAGCAGTACTTC.

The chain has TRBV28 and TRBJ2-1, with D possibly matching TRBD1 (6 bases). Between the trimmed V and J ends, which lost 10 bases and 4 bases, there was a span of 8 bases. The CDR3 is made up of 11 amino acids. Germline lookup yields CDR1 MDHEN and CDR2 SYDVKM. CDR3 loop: CATRGYNEQFF. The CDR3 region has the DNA TGTGCCACCAGGGGATACAATGAGCAGTTCTTC.

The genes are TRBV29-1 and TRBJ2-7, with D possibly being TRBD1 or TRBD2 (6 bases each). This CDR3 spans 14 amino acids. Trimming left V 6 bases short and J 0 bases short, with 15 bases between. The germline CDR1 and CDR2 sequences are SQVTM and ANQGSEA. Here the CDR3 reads CSVSGHGSSYEQYF. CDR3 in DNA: TGCAGCGTCTCGGGACACGGGAGCTCCTACGAGCAGTACTTC.

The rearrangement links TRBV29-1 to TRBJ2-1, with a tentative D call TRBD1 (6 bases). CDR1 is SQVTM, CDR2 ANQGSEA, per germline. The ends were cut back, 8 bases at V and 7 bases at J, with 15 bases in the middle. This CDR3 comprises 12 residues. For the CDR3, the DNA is TGCAGCATGATCAGGGGATTAAATGAGCAGTTCTTC. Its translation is CSMIRGLNEQFF.

CDR3 sequence reads: CSARGRSGRGTDTQYF. The CDR3 coding sequence is TGCAGTGCTAGAGGGAGGAGCGGGAGAGGCACAGATACGCAGTATTTT. The chain recombines TRBV20-1 with TRBJ2-3, with 8 bases matching TRBD2. CDR3 length equals 16 residues. The J segment lost 1 base and the V segment lost 1 base, leaving 7 bases of the junction unmatched. Germline CDR1 and CDR2: DFQATT and SNEGSKA (reference sequence).

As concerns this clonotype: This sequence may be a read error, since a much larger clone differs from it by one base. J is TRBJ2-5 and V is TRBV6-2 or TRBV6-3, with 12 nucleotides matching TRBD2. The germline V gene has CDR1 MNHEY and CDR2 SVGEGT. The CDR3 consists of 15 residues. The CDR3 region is CASTTSGRWGEAQYF. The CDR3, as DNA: TGTGCCAGCACCACTAGCGGGAGGTGGGGAGAGGCCCAGTACTTC.

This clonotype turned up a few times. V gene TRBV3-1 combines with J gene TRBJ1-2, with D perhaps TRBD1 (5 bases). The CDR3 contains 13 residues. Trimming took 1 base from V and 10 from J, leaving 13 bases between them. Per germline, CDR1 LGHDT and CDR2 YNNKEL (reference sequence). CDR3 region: CASSQVGKGFYTF. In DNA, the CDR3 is TGTGCCAGCAGCCAAGTTGGGAAGGGGTTCTACACCTTC.

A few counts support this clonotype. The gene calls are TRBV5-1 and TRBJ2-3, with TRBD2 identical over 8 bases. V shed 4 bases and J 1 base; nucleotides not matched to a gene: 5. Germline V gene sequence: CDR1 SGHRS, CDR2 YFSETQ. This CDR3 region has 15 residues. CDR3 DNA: TGCGCCAGCAGCCCGGGACTAGTGGGCACAGATACGCAGTATTTT. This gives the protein CASSPGLVGTDTQYF.

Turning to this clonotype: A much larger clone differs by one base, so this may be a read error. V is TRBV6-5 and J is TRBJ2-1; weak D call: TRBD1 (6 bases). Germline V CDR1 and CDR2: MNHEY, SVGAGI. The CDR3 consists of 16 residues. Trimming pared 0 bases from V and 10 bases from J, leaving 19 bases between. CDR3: CASSYSSGTPSYEQFF. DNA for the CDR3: TGTGCCAGCAGTTACTCGTCCGGGACACCTTCCTACGAGCAGTTCTTC.

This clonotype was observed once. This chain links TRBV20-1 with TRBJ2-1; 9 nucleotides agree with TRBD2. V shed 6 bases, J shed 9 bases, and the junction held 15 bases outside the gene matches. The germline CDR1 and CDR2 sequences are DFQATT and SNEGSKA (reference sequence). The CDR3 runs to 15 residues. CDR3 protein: CSAPRGLAGSFEQFF. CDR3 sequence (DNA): TGCAGTGCCCCTAGAGGGCTAGCGGGATCTTTTGAGCAGTTCTTC.

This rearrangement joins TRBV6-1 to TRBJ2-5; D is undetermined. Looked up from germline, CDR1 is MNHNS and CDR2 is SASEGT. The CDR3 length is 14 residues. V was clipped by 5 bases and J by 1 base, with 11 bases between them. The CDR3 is CASSRLVAQETQYF. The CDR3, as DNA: TGTGCCAGCAGTCGGTTAGTAGCCCAAGAGACCCAGTACTTC.

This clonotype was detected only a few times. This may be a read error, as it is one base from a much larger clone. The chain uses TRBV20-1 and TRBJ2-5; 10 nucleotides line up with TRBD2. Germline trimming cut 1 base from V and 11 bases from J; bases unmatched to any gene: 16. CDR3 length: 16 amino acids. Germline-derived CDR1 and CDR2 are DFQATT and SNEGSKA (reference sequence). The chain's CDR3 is CSARGGRSGGKNEQYF. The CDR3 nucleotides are TGCAGTGCTAGAGGGGGTCGTAGCGGGGGGAAAAATGAGCAGTACTTC.